This T cell receptor (beta chain) was recorded in a study of vaccination effects on CD4 cells after COVID-19. Study as a whole: Following the second dose by a median of 72 days, the post-vaccine samples were obtained. Study-level points and caveats: Late after vaccination, infection- and vaccine-induced clones showed marked clonal contraction.

The method was immunoSEQ multiplex PCR; TCRdb's version includes in-frame clones alone and lacks a portion of them. The table lists 25,000 to 35,000 clones, over 75% of them singletons, with 5.5% to 7.5% in the top ten. CDR3 length: 13 residues. V lost 4 bases to trimming and J lost 3 bases, with 8 bases between them. Germline-derived CDR1 and CDR2 are MNHEY and SVGAGI. Concerning this clone: Its antigen remains unidentified.

Antigen-specific CD4+ T cells were expanded with viral peptide pools in the ViraFEST assay before sequencing. Upon completion of more than eight days in culture, CD4+ T cells were isolated. The cohort was immunized with two doses of either the BNT162b2 or mRNA-1273 vaccine. Days 3 and 7 saw half the medium replaced with IL-2 medium. This receptor was obtained from a human donor who received a COVID-19 vaccine. Some clones in this sample may be carry-over from other donors' samples. This sequence joins TRBV6-5 and TRBJ2-3; unclear D gene. The starting material was CD4+ T cells from PBMCs cultured with SARS-CoV-2 spike peptides, obtained after COVID-19 vaccination. CDR3 DNA: TGTGCCAGCAGTTCCGAACATACAGATACGCAGTATTTT. Translating it yields CASSSEHTDTQYF.